A single sample is the source of the 16 T cell receptor beta chains below, sequenced in a study of early T cells in non-severe SARS-CoV-2 infection. TCRdb processed the 5' RACE reads anew with MiXCR; each CDR3 protein has one entry. The table has around 29,000 distinct CDR3 sequences, over 8.5% seen once. Sequenced: whole blood. The receptors were gathered from an adult who was a healthcare worker with PCR-confirmed SARS-CoV-2 infection or an uninfected control (not recorded which).

A word on this clonotype: This may stem from a read error, because a much larger clone lies one nucleotide away. This chain connects TRBV20-1 to TRBJ2-1; TRBD1 might be the D (6 bases). This CDR3 contains 12 residues. The V gene's germline CDR1 is DFQATT and CDR2 SNEGSKA (reference sequence). The V gene lost 4 bases and the J gene lost 9 bases, with 13 bases spanning the gap. CDR3 amino acids: CSAKGVASEQFF. CDR3 bases: TGCAGTGCTAAGGGGGTCGCGAGTGAGCAGTTCTTC.

The table lists this clonotype with many counts. The V and J genes are TRBV7-3 and TRBJ2-1; 8 bases line up with TRBD2. Germline assignment: CDR1 SGHTA and CDR2 FQGTGA. With 3 bases clipped from V and 6 bases from J, the junction kept 10 bases outside the gene matches. This CDR3 spans 16 amino acids. CDR3 nucleotides: TGTGCCAGCAGCTTCTCGGGGGGGCACAATCGCAATGAGCAGTTCTTC. The encoded protein is CASSFSGGHNRNEQFF.

This clonotype was counted many times. The chain employs TRBV11-2 and TRBJ2-7; 7 bases match TRBD2. Germline values: CDR1 SGHAT, CDR2 FQNNGV. The CDR3 covers 16 residues. V lost 2 bases and J lost 6; bases outside the gene matches: 13. CDR3 in amino acids: CASSLWASGTLGEQYF. CDR3 coding DNA: TGTGCCAGCAGCTTATGGGCTAGCGGCACCCTCGGCGAGCAGTACTTC.

This chain uses TRBV12-3 or TRBV12-4 with TRBJ2-3, with 10 bases matching TRBD1. This CDR3 region has 14 residues. The V gene end was trimmed by 7 bases and the J gene end by 6 bases; junction bases not matched to a gene: 7. For the CDR3, the DNA is TGTGCCAGCATCCAGGGACAGGGGACCGATACGCAGTATTTT. Its translation: CASIQGQGTDTQYF.

V and J are TRBV10-1 and TRBJ2-1; D is uncertain. The germline CDR1 and CDR2 sequences are WNHNN and SYGVQD (reference sequence). Trimming removed 0 bases at V and 7 bases at J, with 1 base between. This CDR3 is built from 11 residues. DNA for the CDR3: TGCGCCAGCAGTGAGTCGAATGAGCAGTTCTTC. Protein: CASSESNEQFF.

This clonotype occurred a few times. This chain connects TRBV6-2 or TRBV6-3 to TRBJ2-3; D gene unclear. The V end lost 4 bases, the J end lost 1 base, and 12 bases lay between the germline ends. This CDR3 is 15 amino acids long. The V gene's germline CDR1 is MNHEY and CDR2 SVGEGT. The DNA for the CDR3 is TGTGCCAGCAGTTTGGGTAACGGAGGCACAGATACGCAGTATTTT. This translates into CASSLGNGGTDTQYF.

This clonotype was seen more than once but under ten times. The chain links TRBV29-1 to TRBJ2-1, with 8 nucleotides matching TRBD2. The J segment lost 3 bases and the V segment lost 6 bases, leaving 4 bases of the junction unmatched. The CDR3 totals 13 residues. Germline V gene sequence: CDR1 SQVTM, CDR2 ANQGSEA. The CDR3 loop is CSVLAGYYNEQFF. The CDR3 DNA reads as TGCAGCGTCTTAGCGGGGTACTACAATGAGCAGTTCTTC.

This clonotype appeared a few times. The V call is TRBV10-3, the J call TRBJ2-3; 10 positions agree with TRBD1. J lost 2 bases, V lost 7 bases, and 6 bases had no gene match. The germline CDR1 and CDR2 sequences are ENHRY and SYGVKD. The CDR3 is 15 amino acids. The CDR3 loop is CAIKGDRGATDTQYF. CDR3 coding DNA: TGTGCCATCAAAGGGGACAGGGGAGCCACAGATACGCAGTATTTT.

V and J are TRBV12-3 or TRBV12-4 and TRBJ2-3; TRBD2 agrees at 10 bases. The V segment lost 6 bases and the J segment 2 bases; nucleotides outside the gene matches: 8. The CDR3 contains 16 residues. The CDR3 region is CASRPRTSGDTDTQYF. DNA of the CDR3: TGTGCCAGCAGACCTAGGACTAGCGGCGACACAGATACGCAGTATTTT.

This clonotype was observed many times. The chain joins TRBV4-3 to TRBJ1-1, with D unclear. Per the germline V gene, CDR1 is LGHNA and CDR2 is YSLEER. V was clipped by 1 base and J by 2 bases, with 11 bases between them. CDR3 length equals 15 residues. The CDR3 DNA reads as TGCGCCAGCAGCCAAGTTTTAGCGGGAAACACTGAAGCTTTCTTT. It translates to CASSQVLAGNTEAFF.

The CDR3 spells CASSQGTSGGYTDTQYF. The CDR3 nucleotides are TGTGCCAGCAGCCAAGGGACTAGCGGGGGGTACACAGATACGCAGTATTTT. The gene calls are TRBV3-1 and TRBJ2-3; TRBD2 agrees at 14 bases. CDR3 size: 17 residues. Germline values: CDR1 LGHDT, CDR2 YNNKEL (reference sequence). The junction had 2 bases not matched to a gene; V was cut back by 1 base and J by 2 bases.

This chain connects TRBV10-3 to TRBJ1-2; maybe TRBD1 (5 bases). The germline V and J ends were trimmed by 4 bases and 1 base, with 22 bases remaining between them. Germline CDR1 is ENHRY and CDR2 is SYGVKD. This CDR3 is 18 amino acids long. The CDR3 loop reads CAISGGAGAGPINYGYTF. The CDR3 DNA sequence: TGTGCCATCAGTGGGGGCGCGGGCGCGGGGCCCATTAACTATGGCTACACCTTC.

This clonotype came up many times. The J gene is TRBJ2-5, the V gene TRBV5-4; possible D gene TRBD1, 5 bases. V lost 1 base, J lost 4 bases, and 17 bases lay in between. Germline-derived CDR1 and CDR2 are SGHNT and YYREEE (reference sequence). CDR3 length: 16 residues. CDR3 region: CASSLRSFLGVETQYF. The CDR3 DNA is TGTGCCAGCAGCTTGCGTTCGTTTTTAGGGGTAGAGACCCAGTACTTC. Complete variable domain (other parts from reference TRBV5-4 and TRBJ2-5): ETGVTQSPTHLIKTRGQQVTLRCSSQSGHNTVSWYQQALGQGPQFIFQYYREEENGRGNFPPRFSGLQFPNYSSELNVNALELDDSALYLCASSLRSFLGVETQYFGPGTRLLVL.

This clonotype was seen a few times. The rearrangement joins TRBV12-3 or TRBV12-4 to TRBJ2-1; D unresolved. This CDR3 region has 15 residues. V was trimmed by 5 bases and J by 4 bases, leaving 15 bases between them. DNA of the CDR3: TGTGCCAGCAGTCACCTTTACATTCGGTACAATGAGCAGTTCTTC. This encodes CASSHLYIRYNEQFF.

This clonotype occurred many times. The chain employs TRBV6-2 or TRBV6-3 and TRBJ1-6, with D maybe TRBD1 (5 bases). V lost 4 bases and J lost 10, with 17 bases in between. The CDR3 sequence is 15 residues long. Germline CDR1 is MNHEY and CDR2 is SVGEGT. CDR3 in amino acids: CASSLTFTGGSPLHF. Here the CDR3 DNA reads TGTGCCAGCAGTTTGACATTTACCGGGGGATCACCCCTCCACTTT.

The chain carries TRBV12-3 or TRBV12-4 and TRBJ1-1; D is undetermined. This CDR3 has 13 residues. Trimming pared 2 bases from V and 5 bases from J, leaving 9 bases between. The CDR3 sequence: CASSLYGGTEAFF. As DNA, the CDR3 is TGTGCCAGCAGTTTATATGGCGGGACTGAAGCTTTCTTT.